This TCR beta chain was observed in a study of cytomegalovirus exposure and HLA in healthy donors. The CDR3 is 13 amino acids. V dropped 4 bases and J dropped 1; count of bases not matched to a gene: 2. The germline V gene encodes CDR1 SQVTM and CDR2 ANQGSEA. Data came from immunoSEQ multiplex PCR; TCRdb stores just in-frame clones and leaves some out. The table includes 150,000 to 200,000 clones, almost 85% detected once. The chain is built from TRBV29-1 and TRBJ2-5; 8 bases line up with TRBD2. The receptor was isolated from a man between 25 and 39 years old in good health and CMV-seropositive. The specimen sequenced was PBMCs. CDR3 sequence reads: CSVAGGRQETQYF. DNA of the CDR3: TGCAGCGTTGCGGGGGGGCGCCAAGAGACCCAGTACTTC. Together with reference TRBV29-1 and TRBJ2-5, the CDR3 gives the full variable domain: SAVISQKPSRDICQRGTSLTIQCQVDSQVTMMFWYRQQPGQSLTLIATANQGSEATYESGFVIDKFPISRPNLTFSTLTVSNMSPEDSSIYLCSVAGGRQETQYFGPGTRLLVL.